The rows below give T cell receptor beta chains drawn from one sample of a study of human T cells and chemical hapten exposure. Each CDR3 protein is one row after TCRdb ran MiXCR on the 5' RACE reads. The profile shows 80,000 or so distinct CDR3 sequences, approximately 15% of them singletons. The receptors originated from a female donor in good health. Each CDR3 is given with its conserved first and last residue. Clone size is given for some rows only: seen once, a few or many times, or a class if the clone is expanded.

clone_size,j_call,v_call,cdr3_aa
.,TRBJ1-5,TRBV6-6,CASTLDRRINQPQHF
.,TRBJ2-1,TRBV20-1,CSARDLAGRVNEQFF
.,TRBJ2-1,TRBV3-1,CASSHSGIGFNEQFF
many,TRBJ2-2,TRBV3-1,CASSHTGDELFF
.,TRBJ2-3,TRBV9,CASSPDPGDDTDTQYF
few,TRBJ2-1,TRBV7-2,CASRTTGTDYNEQFF
few,TRBJ1-6,TRBV12-3/TRBV12-4,CASSGQGGGSPLHF
.,TRBJ2-5,TRBV27,CASSIRGGRGLIETQYF
few,TRBJ2-1,TRBV7-2,CASSSRTSGRVNEQFF
.,TRBJ1-5,TRBV3-1,CASSQGHPYEGQPQHF
.,TRBJ1-2,TRBV6-5,CASSARANYGYTF
many,TRBJ1-1,TRBV7-2,CASSLDYTGEAFF
.,TRBJ1-1,TRBV6-1,CASSQVKGLASPDTEAFF
.,TRBJ2-5,TRBV7-2,CASQSSGQETQYF
many,TRBJ2-1,TRBV14,CASSQSYERAESYNEQFF
few,TRBJ2-7,TRBV28,CASSPPISLAGTYEQYF
few,TRBJ2-4,TRBV11-2,CASSLDLGLAAKNIQYF
once,TRBJ2-2,TRBV5-5,CASSSRTSGRGDTGELFF
few,TRBJ1-1,TRBV29-1,CSVNNKYLMNTEAFF
few,TRBJ2-3,TRBV23-1,CASSPGTCRADTQYF
few,TRBJ1-4,TRBV5-1,CASSLGRDEKLFF
.,TRBJ2-7,TRBV7-8,CASSLRTGGGEQYF
.,TRBJ2-7,TRBV6-6,CASSYTPGGSRDYEQYF
.,TRBJ1-5,TRBV7-8,CASSSTENQPQHF
few,TRBJ1-1,TRBV3-1,CASRAGQRPEAFF
few,TRBJ2-7,TRBV30,CAWSANSGYSYEQYF
few,TRBJ2-2,TRBV7-9,CASSLKGRGHANTGELFF
.,TRBJ1-1,TRBV20-1,CSAMYRDLSIGEAFF
.,TRBJ2-7,TRBV3-1,CASSQELAGAQYF
few,TRBJ2-7,TRBV5-1,CASRPLAGTSYEQYF
few,TRBJ2-5,TRBV3-1,CASSHPRQTQYF
.,TRBJ1-2,TRBV4-3,CASSQDISQYGYTF
.,TRBJ2-3,TRBV28,CASTQGTSVTYF
.,TRBJ2-1,TRBV20-1,CSATGGDNEQFF
many,TRBJ1-1,TRBV6-2/TRBV6-3,CASRYDIGGWRTEAFF